This T cell receptor beta chain is from a study of T-cell reconstitution after alpha-beta-depleted transplantation in children. Study-wide results and limits: Reportedly, roughly two months post-transplant, alpha-beta T cells arose from several hundred expanded graft clones. A year post-transplant, T-cell counts and diversity derived mostly from newly produced T cells. High day-60 TCRbeta diversity in some patients came from surviving recipient T cells and thymic progenitors.

Comments on this clonotype: Its antigen is undetermined.

The TCRbeta library was prepared with unique molecular identifiers. A single record per CDR3 protein comes from TCRdb applying MiXCR to the PCR reads. The repertoire holds 500,000 to 750,000 distinct CDR3 sequences, with roughly 30% as singletons. This CDR3 spans 14 amino acids. With V trimmed by 8 bases and J by 4 bases, 8 bases remained unmatched. The chain employs TRBV12-3 or TRBV12-4 and TRBJ2-3; 8 bases agree with TRBD2. The receptor comes from a boy under two years old with Wiskott-Aldrich syndrome, due to receive a stem cell transplant. This specimen consisted of PBMCs, obtained before TCRalphabeta/CD19-depleted stem cell transplant. CDR3 nucleotide sequence: TGTGCCAGCGGGGTAGCGGGATTTGCAGATACGCAGTATTTT. This translates into CASGVAGFADTQYF.